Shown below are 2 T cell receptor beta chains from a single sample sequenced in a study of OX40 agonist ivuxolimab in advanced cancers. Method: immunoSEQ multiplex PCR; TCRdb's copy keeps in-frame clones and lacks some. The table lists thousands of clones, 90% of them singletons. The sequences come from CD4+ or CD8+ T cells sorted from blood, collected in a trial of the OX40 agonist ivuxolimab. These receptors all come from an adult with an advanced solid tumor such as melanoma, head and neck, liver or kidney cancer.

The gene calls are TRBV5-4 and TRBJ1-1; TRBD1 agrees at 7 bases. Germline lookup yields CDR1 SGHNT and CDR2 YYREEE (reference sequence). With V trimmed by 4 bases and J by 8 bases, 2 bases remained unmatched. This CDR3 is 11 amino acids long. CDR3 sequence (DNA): TGTGCCAGCAGCATGGACAGGGAAGCTTTCTTT. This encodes CASSMDREAFF.

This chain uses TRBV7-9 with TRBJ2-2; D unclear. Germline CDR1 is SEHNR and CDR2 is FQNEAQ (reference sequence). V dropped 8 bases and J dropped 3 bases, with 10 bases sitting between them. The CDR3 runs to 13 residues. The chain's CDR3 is CASGMDHTGELFF. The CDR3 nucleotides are TGTGCCAGCGGGATGGACCACACCGGGGAGCTGTTTTTT.